This TCR beta chain was observed in a study of cytomegalovirus exposure and HLA in healthy donors. The primer mix had 60 Vbeta and 13 Jbeta primers. Here immunoSEQ multiplex PCR was the method, and the copy in TCRdb shows in-frame clones only, minus some. The sample consists of about 190,000 clones, 74% of them appearing once. Study conclusions and caveats: Specificity for CMV antigens was confirmed in vitro for a few of the CMV-associated chains. An analysis done earlier found most TCR beta V segments productive about 90% or about 30% of the time.

Details on this clone: The antigen remains undetermined.

Sequencing was performed on PBMCs. The source of this sequence is a young woman in good health and CMV-seropositive.

This CDR3 reads CASSLQGAGEKLFF. CDR3 DNA: TGTGCCAGCAGTTTACAGGGGGCAGGGGAAAAACTGTTTTTT. The V call is TRBV6-1, the J call TRBJ1-4; 9 bases are shared with TRBD1. This CDR3 spans 14 amino acids. The V gene end was trimmed by 5 bases and the J gene end by 8 bases; junction bases not matched to a gene: 6. Per the germline V gene, CDR1 is MNHNS and CDR2 is SASEGT.